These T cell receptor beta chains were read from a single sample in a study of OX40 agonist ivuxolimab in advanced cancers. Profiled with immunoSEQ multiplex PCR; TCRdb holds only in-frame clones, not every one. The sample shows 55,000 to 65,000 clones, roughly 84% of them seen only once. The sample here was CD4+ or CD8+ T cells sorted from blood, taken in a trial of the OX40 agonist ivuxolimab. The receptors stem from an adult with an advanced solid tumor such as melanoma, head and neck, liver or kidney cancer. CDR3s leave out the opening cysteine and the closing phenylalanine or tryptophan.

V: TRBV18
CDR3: ASSPLGTGPSSYEQY

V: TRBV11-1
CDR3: ASSLGVVGAYEQY

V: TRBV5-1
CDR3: ASSRGPADTEAF

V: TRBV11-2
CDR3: ASSSVPGLAGQETQY

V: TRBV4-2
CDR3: ASSQEASRPSEQF

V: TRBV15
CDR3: ATSRGDPYEQY

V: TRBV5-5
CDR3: ASSPQQAGNTIY

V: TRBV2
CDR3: ASTEPDRGHEQY

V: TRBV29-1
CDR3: SVVVAGGYTGELF

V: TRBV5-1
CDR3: ASSLVTGGLETQY

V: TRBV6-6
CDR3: ASSTADTQY

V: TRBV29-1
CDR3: SVRWAARGEAF

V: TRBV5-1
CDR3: ASRNTENTGELF

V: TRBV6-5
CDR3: ASSSNRGAGELF

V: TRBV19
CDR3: ASRSNRNTGELF

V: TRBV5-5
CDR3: ASLWTAGSYEQY

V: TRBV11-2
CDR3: ASSLDSGRTGELF

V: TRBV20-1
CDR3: SAGEHTEAF

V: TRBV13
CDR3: ASSPRSTEAF

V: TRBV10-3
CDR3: AISESTLGYGYT

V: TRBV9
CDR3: ASSVALAGGQNEQF

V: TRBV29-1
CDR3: SAKKGGDTEAF

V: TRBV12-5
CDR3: ASGYGPVYEQY

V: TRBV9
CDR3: ASSVATGGNGANVLT

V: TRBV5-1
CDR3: ASSLGGRTEAF

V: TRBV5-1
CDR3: ASTQGGGNTEAF

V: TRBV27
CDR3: ASSSIGFRSGLAGRPYHSGEQF

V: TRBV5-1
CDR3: ASSPGDSNYGYT